This TCR beta chain was obtained from a study of T cell repertoires in cytomegalovirus infection. Study background: Both a matching HLA type and CMV infection were indicated by public TCR beta signatures. Study-level results: Cumulative public TCR beta family frequency identified CMV carriers with the relevant HLA. The ex vivo response was dominated by HLA-C-restricted CMV-specific TCR beta clonotypes.

The CDR3 runs to 16 residues. Germline assignment: CDR1 SGHAT and CDR2 FQNNGV. The J segment lost 3 bases and the V segment lost 2 bases, leaving 6 bases of the junction unmatched. TCRdb reprocessed the reads via MiXCR and lists one record per CDR3 protein. This sample has tens of thousands of distinct CDR3 sequences, with around 20% found just once. This clonotype was counted a few times. Its antigen is unknown. The sequence derives from a human donor in good health (CMV status not recorded). Some clones in this sample may be carry-over from other donors' samples. Sequenced here: CD8+ T cells from cultured PBMCs, sampled from culture after CMV antigen stimulation. The chain joins TRBV11-2 to TRBJ1-4; 7 bases match TRBD1. The CDR3 bases are TGTGCCAGCAGCTTATGGTCAGGGGGACCTAATGAAAAACTGTTTTTT. Encoded protein: CASSLWSGGPNEKLFF.